This T cell receptor beta chain comes out of a study of T cells after yellow fever vaccination (dated by TCRdb to between 2018 and 2020). Turning to the overall study: The SMART-Seq v4 Ultra Low Input RNA kit was used to prepare libraries from fractions with low cell numbers. Two healthy male donors, one aged 18 to 29 and one aged 30 to 40 years, made up the cohort. To follow T-cell clones before and after both primary and booster YFV17D yellow fever vaccination, bulk TCR alpha and beta repertoires underwent longitudinal sequencing. Bulk PBMC replicates and cell subsets were isolated from blood drawn at multiple timepoints before and after both primary and secondary immunization.

Findings and caveats that apply to the study as a whole: Most clones expanded after primary vaccination were re-detected after the booster (around 96% of CD4 and around nine tenths of CD8), suggesting broad memory maintenance. A small fraction of clonotypes showed up in both the CD4 and CD8 compartments, probably as a result of convergent recombination. Because the study included only a couple of donors, the extent to which the findings can be generalized is limited. Compared with the primary T-cell response, the secondary T-cell response was weaker but faster, peaking on day 5 rather than day 15. Computational filtering was needed because FACS-sorted repertoires could contain abundant contaminating clonotypes from the bulk population.

The treatment or condition label of this sample denotes: live attenuated yellow fever vaccine strain. At each blood-draw timepoint, two biological replicates of bulk PBMCs were obtained. A standard Ficoll-Paque protocol was used to isolate PBMCs from peripheral blood. TriZol was used to extract RNA from bulk PBMCs, CD4 and CD8 fractions, and dextramer-positive and dextramer-negative fractions. The table lists this clonotype with many counts. Its antigen has not been determined. The input lacks base qualities; no much larger clone sits a single base away. Taken from cysteine to phenylalanine, the CDR3 has 16 residues. The read is trimmed to its CDR3 DNA, 48 bases read in frame from base 1. CDR1 and CDR2 were assigned from the germline V gene (reference sequence) as GTSNPN and SVGIG. V is clipped by 0 bases and J by 0 bases, and the sequence between their germline boundaries is 13 bases long. Reads for this sample came from an Illumina NovaSeq 6000. Synthesis of TCR cDNA relied on 5'RACE template switching, a step that introduced a universal primer site along with unique molecular identifiers. cDNA synthesis was primed from both the TCR alpha and TCR beta constant segments. Library amplification involved two PCR steps, and the second step added sample barcodes and sequencing adapters. Sequencing of libraries was done on Illumina HiSeq 2500 (2x100 bp) or NovaSeq (2x150 bp). Per the authors' processing: Demultiplexing of reads and collapsing into UMI consensus sequences were performed with MIGEC, and V(D)J alignment was carried out with MiXCR. Clonotypes responding to the vaccine were identified with edgeR on replicate PBMC samples, with the criteria of FDR below 0.01 and a log2 fold change above 5 up to day 15. Each bulk clonotype was labeled CD4 or CD8 based on which sequenced repertoire, CD4 or CD8, contained the clonotype at higher abundance. TCRdb passed the public sequencing reads through fastp at Q25 and MiXCR, retaining productive beta sequences. Rows matching on CDR3 protein sequence are summarized as one entry with the most common DNA and genes. TCRdb's processing, not the study's, gives the V and J calls here. In all, the sample holds 200,000 to 300,000 distinct CDR3 sequences, and roughly 3.5% of those were seen once. The top ten constitute under 20% of the sample.

This chain is built from TRBV30 and TRBJ2-3; TRBD2 is a weak D gene call, 5 bases matching. This clonotype was sampled from a man younger than 30 who received the YFV17D yellow fever vaccine. Material: PBMCs, obtained 15 days after the yellow fever booster vaccination. Read as DNA, the sequence is TGTGCCTGGAGTGTGGGCTGGACTGCTAGCACAGATACGCAGTATTTT. Its protein is CAWSVGWTASTDTQYF.